These 26 T cell receptor beta chains originate from one sample sequenced in a study of patients and donors after allogeneic stem cell transplantation. TCRdb reprocessed the RT-PCR reads via MiXCR and lists one record per CDR3 protein. Altogether 150,000 to 200,000 distinct CDR3 sequences are present, approximately 30% being singletons, with the ten largest covering roughly 3.2%. Source material: blood, either unsorted or a sorted T cell fraction (not recorded which). These receptors were collected from a human donor who was either an allogeneic HSCT recipient or a stem cell or donor lymphocyte infusion donor (not recorded which). It is not recorded whose cells these are; they may come from a transplant donor.

The chain combines TRBV29-1 with TRBJ2-7; TRBD2 matches at 13 bases. Germline CDR1 SQVTM, CDR2 ANQGSEA. Losses at the gene ends were 6 bases for V and 3 bases for J; bases not matched to a gene: 8. The CDR3 covers 15 residues. DNA of the CDR3: TGCAGCGTGGGAGGACTAGCGGGAGTGGGCTACGAGCAGTACTTC. Translation: CSVGGLAGVGYEQYF.

This chain uses TRBV30 with TRBJ1-2, with TRBD1 as a possible D gene (6 bases). The V end was cut by 0 bases, the J end by 12 bases, with 17 bases between. Germline-derived CDR1 and CDR2 are GTSNPN and SVGIG (reference sequence). The CDR3 length is 13 residues. The CDR3 nucleotides are TGTGCCTGGAGTGTCCCCAACACGGGACAAAACACCTTC. Protein: CAWSVPNTGQNTF. Full variable domain (missing parts from reference TRBV30 and TRBJ1-2): SQTIHQWPATLVQPVGSPLSLECTVEGTSNPNLYWYRQAAGRGLQLLFYSVGIGQISSEVPQNLSASRPQDRQFILSSKKLLLSDSGFYLCAWSVPNTGQNTFGSGTRLTVV.

Only one count was recorded for this clonotype. This rearrangement joins TRBV11-2 to TRBJ2-2; D possibly corresponds to TRBD1 (5 bases). CDR3 length: 14 amino acids. V was clipped by 5 bases and J by 4 bases, with 11 bases between them. Germline loops: CDR1 SGHAT, CDR2 FQNNGV. The CDR3 reads CASSPGLGTGELFF. CDR3 nucleotides: TGTGCCAGCAGCCCAGGGCTGGGCACCGGGGAGCTGTTTTTT.

The chain links TRBV18 to TRBJ1-2; tentative D call: TRBD1 (6 bases). The CDR3 loop spans 17 amino acids. V gave up 2 bases and J gave up 8 bases, with 24 bases separating them. The V gene's germline CDR1 is KGHSH and CDR2 LQKENI. This CDR3 is CASSPTSSLQGLRGYTF. The CDR3 DNA reads TGTGCCAGCTCACCAACCAGCTCCCTCCAGGGGTTGCGGGGCTACACCTTC.

The table lists this clonotype with a few counts. Relative to the germline gene, one junction end is altered; a read error may explain this. The chain combines TRBV6-4 with TRBJ1-1; D is possibly TRBD1 (5 bases). Germline V gene sequence: CDR1 MRHNA, CDR2 SNTAGT. CDR3 length: 13 residues. CDR3 DNA: TGTGCCAGCAGAAGGACGAGAGGGACTGAAGTTTTCTTT. Amino acids: CASRRTRGTEVFF.

V and J are TRBV11-2 and TRBJ2-5; the D gene is possibly TRBD1 (6 bases). The germline V and J ends were trimmed by 4 bases and 5 bases, with 8 bases remaining between them. This CDR3 is 12 amino acids long. Germline lookup yields CDR1 SGHAT and CDR2 FQNNGV. The CDR3 here is CASSYTGETQYF. In DNA, the CDR3 is TGTGCCAGCAGCTACACAGGGGAGACCCAGTACTTC.

This clonotype was seen a handful of times. The V and J genes are TRBV20-1 and TRBJ2-3, with D tentatively TRBD2 (6 bases). Per germline, CDR1 DFQATT and CDR2 SNEGSKA (reference sequence). The V end was cut by 1 base, the J end by 6 bases, with 17 bases between. The CDR3 spans 15 residues. The CDR3 loop reads CSARGDSGRADTQYF. CDR3 DNA sequence: TGCAGTGCTAGAGGGGATAGCGGAAGGGCGGATACGCAGTATTTT.

This clonotype was seen a handful of times. The chain employs TRBV15 and TRBJ2-3; 9 positions match TRBD2. Germline V gene lookup returns CDR1 LNHNV and CDR2 YYDKDF (reference sequence). This CDR3 is 15 amino acids long. Losses at the gene ends were 0 bases for V and 7 bases for J; bases not matched to a gene: 5. CDR3 DNA sequence: TGTGCCACCAGCAGAGATTTAGCGGGAGCGTATACGCAGTATTTT. As protein: CATSRDLAGAYTQYF.

The CDR3 DNA follows: TGCAGCACCCACCCAGGGCAGGGGAATAGCAATCAGCCCCAGCATTTT. As protein: CSTHPGQGNSNQPQHF. The genes are TRBV29-1 and TRBJ1-5; possible D gene TRBD1, 6 bases. Germline V gene sequence: CDR1 SQVTM, CDR2 ANQGSEA. V lost 8 bases and J lost 0, with 20 bases in between. CDR3 length: 16 amino acids.

This chain connects TRBV7-2 to TRBJ2-3, with TRBD2 as a possible D gene (8 bases). Germline V gives CDR1 SGHTA, CDR2 FQGNSA. V lost 4 bases to trimming and J lost 11 bases, with 19 bases between them. CDR3 length equals 14 residues. CDR3: CASSSGQRGFGQYF. DNA for the CDR3: TGTGCCAGCAGCTCGGGACAGCGGGGGTTCGGGCAGTATTTT.

This chain connects TRBV11-2 to TRBJ2-2, with D uncertain. Germline-derived CDR1 and CDR2 are SGHAT and FQNNGV. The CDR3 extends over 17 amino acids. V was cut by 0 bases and J by 3 bases, with 14 bases left in between. The CDR3 DNA reads TGTGCCAGCAGCTTAGAGATCGGCACTCTCTACACCGGGGAGCTGTTTTTT. As protein: CASSLEIGTLYTGELFF.

The CDR3 sequence is CASSAGGASYNEQFF. CDR3 nucleotides: TGTGCCAGCAGCGCGGGAGGCGCTAGTTACAATGAGCAGTTCTTC. The J gene is TRBJ2-1, the V gene TRBV9, with 7 bases fitting TRBD2. CDR1 SGDLS and CDR2 YYNGEE come from the germline V gene. The CDR3 length is 15 residues. V was pared by 3 bases and J by 4 bases, with 7 bases of the junction left unmatched.

This clonotype was seen a single time. The chain is built from TRBV15 and TRBJ2-5; a weak D match, TRBD2 (5 bases). Germline loops: CDR1 LNHNV, CDR2 YYDKDF (reference sequence). Trimming shortened V by 2 bases and J by 5 bases, and 18 bases separated the two germline ends. The CDR3 totals 16 residues. The CDR3 DNA follows: TGTGCCACCAGCAGAAACTCGGAGGTAGTGTGGGAGACCCAGTACTTC. Residues: CATSRNSEVVWETQYF.

This chain's CDR3 is CSSGGVLSNQPQHF. For the CDR3, the DNA is TGCAGTTCAGGTGGGGTCCTAAGCAATCAGCCCCAGCATTTT. The chain combines TRBV20-1 with TRBJ1-5; no clear D. The CDR3 consists of 14 residues. CDR1 and CDR2 from the germline V gene are DFQATT and SNEGSKA (reference sequence). V lost 8 bases to trimming and J lost 1 base, with 15 bases between them.

The sample holds many counts of this clonotype. V and J are TRBV29-1 and TRBJ1-2; D is unclear. Germline V lookup: CDR1 SQVTM, CDR2 ANQGSEA. The CDR3 runs to 13 residues. Trimming removed 6 bases at V and 4 bases at J, with 15 bases between. The CDR3: CSVAPRLGYGYTF. The CDR3 DNA reads TGCAGCGTGGCCCCGCGGCTGGGCTATGGCTACACCTTC.

This clonotype has just a few counts. This chain connects TRBV28 to TRBJ2-3, with D possibly being TRBD1 (5 bases). This CDR3 region has 13 residues. The germline CDR1 and CDR2 sequences are MDHEN and SYDVKM. Trimming removed 5 bases from V and 2 bases from J, with 8 bases in between. The CDR3 loop reads CASSVGDTDTQYF. The CDR3 DNA follows: TGTGCCAGCAGTGTAGGGGACACAGATACGCAGTATTTT.

This clonotype was found a few times. The CDR3 DNA reads TGTGCCAGCAGTTTCCAGGCGGGAACGGGATCCTACGAGCAGTACTTC. Translation gives CASSFQAGTGSYEQYF. This chain uses TRBV12-3 or TRBV12-4 with TRBJ2-7; D is perhaps TRBD2 (6 bases). Trimming shortened V by 3 bases and J by 1 base, and 16 bases separated the two germline ends. This CDR3 contains 16 residues.

The V gene is TRBV11-2, the J gene TRBJ1-1; the D gene is possibly TRBD1 (5 bases). Germline lookup yields CDR1 SGHAT and CDR2 FQNNGV. Trimming cost V 0 bases and J 6 bases, with 11 bases left between them. CDR3 length: 14 amino acids. The CDR3 sequence: CASSLEGVFSEAFF. CDR3 DNA: TGTGCCAGCAGCTTAGAAGGGGTTTTCTCTGAAGCTTTCTTT.

CDR3 amino acids: CASSSRSSGNTIYF. The DNA of the CDR3 is TGTGCCAGCAGTTCGAGGAGCTCTGGAAACACCATATATTTT. The chain carries TRBV27 and TRBJ1-3; D gene ambiguous. Per germline, CDR1 MNHEY and CDR2 SMNVEV (reference sequence). The V and J ends lost 4 bases and 0 bases respectively, with 7 bases between them. CDR3 length: 14 amino acids.

This clonotype was observed a handful of times. The chain recombines TRBV20-1 with TRBJ2-3; 12 bases are a match to TRBD2. The CDR3 is 15 residues long. Germline values: CDR1 DFQATT, CDR2 SNEGSKA (reference sequence). V lost 5 bases and J lost 2; bases outside the gene matches: 5. CDR3: CSAGRLAGVTDTQYF. The CDR3 coding sequence is TGCAGTGCTGGTCGACTAGCGGGAGTCACAGATACGCAGTATTTT.

This clonotype turned up a few times. The chain uses TRBV7-3 and TRBJ1-1; the D gene is possibly TRBD1 (5 bases). The germline CDR1 and CDR2 sequences are SGHTA and FQGTGA. CDR3 size: 15 residues. V was cut by 0 bases and J by 1 base, with 9 bases left in between. The CDR3 sequence: CASSLTGGGNTEAFF. The CDR3 DNA reads TGTGCCAGCAGCTTAACCGGGGGTGGGAACACTGAAGCTTTCTTT. The full variable domain, with the rest looked up from reference TRBV7-3 and TRBJ1-1, is GAGVSQTPSNKVTEKGKYVELRCDPISGHTALYWYRQSLGQGPEFLIYFQGTGAADDSGLPNDRFFAVRPEGSVSTLKIQRTERGDSAVYLCASSLTGGGNTEAFFGQGTRLTVV.

This clonotype appeared a few times. V and J are TRBV3-1 and TRBJ2-1, with unresolved D. Germline-derived CDR1 and CDR2 are LGHDT and YNNKEL (reference sequence). V was shortened by 4 bases and J by 8 bases, with 9 bases between the two germline ends. The CDR3 is made up of 12 amino acids. For the CDR3, the DNA is TGTGCCAGCAGCCCGCGTGACCATGAGCAGTTCTTC. Its protein is CASSPRDHEQFF.

This rearrangement joins TRBV5-1 to TRBJ1-2; D is ambiguous. This CDR3 has 13 amino acids. Trimming removed 0 bases from V and 4 bases from J, with 7 bases in between. The germline gives CDR1 SGHRS, CDR2 YFSETQ. The CDR3: CASSLGAGYGYTF. For the CDR3, the DNA is TGCGCCAGCAGCTTGGGGGCAGGCTATGGCTACACCTTC.

The CDR3 DNA follows: TGTGCCAGCAGTGAATTAGCAGCCCACACAGATACGCAGTATTTT. Translating gives CASSELAAHTDTQYF. V gene TRBV6-1 combines with J gene TRBJ2-3; D is unresolved. Germline assignment: CDR1 MNHNS and CDR2 SASEGT. CDR3 length equals 15 residues. V was pared by 2 bases and J by 2 bases, with 11 bases between.

This clonotype was found a few times. V usage is TRBV10-1 and J usage is TRBJ2-2; D unclear. Germline assignment: CDR1 WNHNN and CDR2 SYGVQD (reference sequence). The CDR3 spans 15 residues. Trimming took off 0 bases at V and 3 bases at J, with 8 bases between the two ends. The CDR3 DNA follows: TGCGCCAGCAGTGAGTCGCTCAGCTACACCGGGGAGCTGTTTTTT. This codes for CASSESLSYTGELFF.

This clonotype came up a few times. The rearrangement joins TRBV11-3 to TRBJ2-2; TRBD2 aligns across 10 bases. From germline, CDR1 is SGHNT and CDR2 YENEEA. V lost 8 bases and J lost 7; bases outside the gene matches: 7. CDR3 length equals 14 residues. CDR3 nucleotide sequence: TGTGCCAGCTCTAGCGGGAGTTTGCTCGGGGAGCTGTTTTTT. Its translation: CASSSGSLLGELFF.